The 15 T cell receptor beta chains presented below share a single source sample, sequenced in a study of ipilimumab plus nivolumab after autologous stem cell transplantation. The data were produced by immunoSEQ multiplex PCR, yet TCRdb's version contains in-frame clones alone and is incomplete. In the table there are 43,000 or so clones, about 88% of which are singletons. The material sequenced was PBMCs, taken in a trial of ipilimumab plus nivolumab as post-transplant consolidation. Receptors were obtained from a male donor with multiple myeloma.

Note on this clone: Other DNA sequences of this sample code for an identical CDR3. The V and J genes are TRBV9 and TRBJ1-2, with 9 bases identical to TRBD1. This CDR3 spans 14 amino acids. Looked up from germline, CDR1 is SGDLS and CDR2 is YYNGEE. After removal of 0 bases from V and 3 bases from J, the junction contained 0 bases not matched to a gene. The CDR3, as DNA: TGTGCCAGCAGCGTAGGACAGGGGGACTATGGCTACACCTTC. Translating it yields CASSVGQGDYGYTF.

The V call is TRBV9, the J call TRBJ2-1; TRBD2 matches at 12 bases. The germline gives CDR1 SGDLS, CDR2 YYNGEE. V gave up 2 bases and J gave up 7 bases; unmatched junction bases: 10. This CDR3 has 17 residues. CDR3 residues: CASSVGLAGTLGNEQFF. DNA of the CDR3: TGTGCCAGCAGCGTTGGACTAGCGGGAACCCTAGGGAATGAGCAGTTCTTC.

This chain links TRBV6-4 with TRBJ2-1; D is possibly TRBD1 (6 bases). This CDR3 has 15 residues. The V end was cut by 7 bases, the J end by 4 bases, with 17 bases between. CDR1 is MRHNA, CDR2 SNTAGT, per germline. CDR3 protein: CASIPRWGHYNEQFF. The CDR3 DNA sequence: TGTGCCAGCATCCCCAGGTGGGGACATTACAATGAGCAGTTCTTC.

The CDR3, as DNA: TGTGCCAGCAGAGGTGGACAGGAGAGCTCCTACGAGCAGTACTTC. Its translation is CASRGGQESSYEQYF. The chain employs TRBV28 and TRBJ2-7, with 7 nucleotides matching TRBD1. The germline gives CDR1 MDHEN, CDR2 SYDVKM. V trimming: 6 bases; J trimming: 0 bases; junction bases outside the gene matches: 8. This CDR3 is 15 amino acids long.

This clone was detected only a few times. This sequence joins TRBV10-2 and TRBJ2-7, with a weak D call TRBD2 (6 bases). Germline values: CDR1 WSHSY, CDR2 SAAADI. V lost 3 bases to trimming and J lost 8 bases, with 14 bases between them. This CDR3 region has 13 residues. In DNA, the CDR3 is TGCGCCAGCAGTGACCCTACGGGGGTTAAGCAGTACTTC. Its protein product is CASSDPTGVKQYF.

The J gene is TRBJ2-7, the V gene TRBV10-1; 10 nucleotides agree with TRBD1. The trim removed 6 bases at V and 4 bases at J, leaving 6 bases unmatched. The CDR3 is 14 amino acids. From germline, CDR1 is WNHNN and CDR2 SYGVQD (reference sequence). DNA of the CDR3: TGCGCCAGCAGCTCGACAGGGGGCTTGTACGAGCAGTACTTC. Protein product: CASSSTGGLYEQYF.

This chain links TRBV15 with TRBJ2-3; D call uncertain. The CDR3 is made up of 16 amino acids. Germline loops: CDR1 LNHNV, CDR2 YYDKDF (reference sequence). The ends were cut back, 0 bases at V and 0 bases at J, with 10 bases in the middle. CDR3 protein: CATSRDDPGSTDTQYF. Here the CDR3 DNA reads TGTGCCACCAGCAGAGATGATCCCGGCAGCACAGATACGCAGTATTTT.

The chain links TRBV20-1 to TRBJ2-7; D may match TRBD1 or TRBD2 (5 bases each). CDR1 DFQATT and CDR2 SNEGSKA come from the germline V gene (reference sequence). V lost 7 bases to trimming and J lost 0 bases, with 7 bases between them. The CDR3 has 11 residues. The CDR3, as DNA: TGCAGTGGGGGGAGCTCCTACGAGCAGTACTTC. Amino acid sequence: CSGGSSYEQYF.

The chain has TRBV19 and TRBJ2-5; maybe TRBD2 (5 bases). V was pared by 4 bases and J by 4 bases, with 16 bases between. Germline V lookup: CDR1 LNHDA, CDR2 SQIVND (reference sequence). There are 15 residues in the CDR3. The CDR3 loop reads CASSRDAGRLETQYF. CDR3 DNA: TGTGCCAGTAGTAGAGACGCGGGCCGTTTAGAGACCCAGTACTTC.

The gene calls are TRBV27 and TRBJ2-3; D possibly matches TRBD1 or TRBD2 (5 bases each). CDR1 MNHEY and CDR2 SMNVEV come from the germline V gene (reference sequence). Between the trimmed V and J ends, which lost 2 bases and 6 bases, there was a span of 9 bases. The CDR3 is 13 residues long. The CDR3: CASSLRGLDTQYF. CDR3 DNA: TGTGCCAGCAGTTTACGGGGCCTCGATACGCAGTATTTT.

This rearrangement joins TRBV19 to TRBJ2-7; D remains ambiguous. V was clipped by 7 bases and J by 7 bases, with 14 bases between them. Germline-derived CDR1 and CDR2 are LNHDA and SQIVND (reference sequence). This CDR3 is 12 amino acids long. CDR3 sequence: CASTGVTLEQYF. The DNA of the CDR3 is TGTGCCAGTACAGGTGTGACACTAGAGCAGTACTTC.

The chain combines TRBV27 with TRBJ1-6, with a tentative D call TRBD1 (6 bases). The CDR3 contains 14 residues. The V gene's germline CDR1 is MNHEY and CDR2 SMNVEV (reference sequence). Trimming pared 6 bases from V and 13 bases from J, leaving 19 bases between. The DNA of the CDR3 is TGTGCCAGCAGCCCCGGGGACCAGAGGGGGCCCCTCCACTTT. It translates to CASSPGDQRGPLHF.

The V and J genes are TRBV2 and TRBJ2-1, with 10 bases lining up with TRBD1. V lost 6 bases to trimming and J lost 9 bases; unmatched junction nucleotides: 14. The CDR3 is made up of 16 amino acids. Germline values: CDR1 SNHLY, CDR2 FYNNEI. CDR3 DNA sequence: TGTGCCAGCAGGGTTAACGACAGGGGGCTTCGTACTGAGCAGTTCTTC. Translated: CASRVNDRGLRTEQFF.

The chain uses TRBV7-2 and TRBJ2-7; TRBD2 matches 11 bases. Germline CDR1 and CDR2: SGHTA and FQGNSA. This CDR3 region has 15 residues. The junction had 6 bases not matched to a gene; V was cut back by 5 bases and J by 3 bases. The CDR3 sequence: CASSPRLAGNYEQYF. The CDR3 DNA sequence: TGTGCCAGCAGCCCACGACTAGCGGGGAACTACGAGCAGTACTTC.

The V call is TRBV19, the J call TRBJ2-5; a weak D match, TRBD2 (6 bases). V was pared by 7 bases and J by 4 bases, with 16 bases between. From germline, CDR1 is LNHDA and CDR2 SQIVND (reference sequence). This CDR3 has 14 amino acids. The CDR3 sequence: CASTSLHGRETQYF. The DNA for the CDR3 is TGTGCCAGTACTTCCTTACACGGGAGAGAGACCCAGTACTTC. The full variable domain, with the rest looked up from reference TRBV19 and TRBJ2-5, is DGGITQSPKYLFRKEGQNVTLSCEQNLNHDAMYWYRQDPGQGLRLIYYSQIVNDFQKGDIAEGYSVSREKKESFPLTVTSAQKNPTAFYLCASTSLHGRETQYFGPGTRLLVL.